This T cell receptor (beta chain) was identified in a study of T-cell reconstitution after alpha-beta-depleted transplantation in children. Whole-study results and caveats: Surviving recipient cells, namely T cells and thymic progenitors, were the source of high day-60 TCRbeta diversity in some patients. T-cell numbers and diversity one year post-transplant derived largely from freshly generated T cells.

The CDR3 is 17 residues long. The V end was cut by 0 bases, the J end by 0 bases, with 14 bases between. Germline V lookup: CDR1 WSHSY, CDR2 SAAADI. This clonotype was seen at least ten times. Antigen: not known. A library of TCRbeta sequences, prepared with unique molecular identifiers, was generated. TCRdb called the PCR reads again in MiXCR, with one record for every CDR3 protein. This sample has about 300,000 distinct CDR3 sequences, with roughly 7.8% found just once. This receptor was identified in a female patient between 2 and 15 years old who had a stem cell transplant for Fanconi anemia, so the T cells may come from the graft donor. Source: peripheral blood, taken 360 days after TCRalphabeta/CD19-depleted stem cell transplant. The chain is built from TRBV10-2 and TRBJ1-2; D gene ambiguous. CDR3 in amino acids: CASSESLGRAANYGYTF. CDR3 DNA: TGCGCCAGCAGTGAGTCGCTAGGGAGGGCAGCTAACTATGGCTACACCTTC.